This entry describes one T cell receptor beta chain. Its antigen is still unknown. This specimen comes from a study of beta chain features in type 1 diabetes. Overall study context: The patients were much like the healthy donors in age, gender and cell yields. Study findings and constraints: Fewer insertions but more deletions were seen at VDJ junctions in type 1 diabetes patients.

CD45RO/CCR7/CD25/CD127/CD95/CD27 separated CD4+ naive, central memory, regulatory and stem cell-like memory cells by sorting. The V gene end was trimmed by 5 bases and the J gene end by 7 bases; junction bases not matched to a gene: 8. This CDR3 region has 14 residues. CDR1 and CDR2 from the germline V gene are MNHEY and SVGAGI. Expressed TCRB transcripts were sequenced because the entire RNA isolate underwent reverse transcription. The repertoire was sequenced with immunoSEQ multiplex PCR; TCRdb's copy has only in-frame clones and lacks some. Of about 270,000 clones in the sample, 13% to 15% were seen once.

The specimen was naive CD4+ T cells from blood. The J gene is TRBJ2-4, the V gene TRBV6-5; 7 bases are a match to TRBD1. This sequence was found in a woman in her forties in good health. DNA for the CDR3: TGTGCCAGCAGTGTAACGGGACAGCTGAACATTCAGTACTTC. Protein sequence: CASSVTGQLNIQYF.